Here is one TCR beta chain with its context. Generated by immunoSEQ multiplex PCR, the TCRdb table keeps only in-frame clones and is missing some. The data contain 850,000 to 1,200,000 clones, roughly 80% of them singletons. This specimen comes from a study of shared clonotypes between healthy human individuals. The source of this sequence is a man younger than 35 in good health. Sequenced: memory CD4+ T cells sorted from blood. This sample's subset: CD45RA-negative fraction.

The chain's CDR3 is CASSLNRVRDTEAFF. The CDR3 DNA reads as TGCGCCAGCAGCTTGAACCGGGTTCGGGACACTGAAGCTTTCTTT. This chain links TRBV5-1 with TRBJ1-1; D remains ambiguous. The CDR3 covers 15 residues. CDR1 SGHRS and CDR2 YFSETQ come from the germline V gene. Deletions cut 1 base from V and 3 bases from J, with 13 bases between.